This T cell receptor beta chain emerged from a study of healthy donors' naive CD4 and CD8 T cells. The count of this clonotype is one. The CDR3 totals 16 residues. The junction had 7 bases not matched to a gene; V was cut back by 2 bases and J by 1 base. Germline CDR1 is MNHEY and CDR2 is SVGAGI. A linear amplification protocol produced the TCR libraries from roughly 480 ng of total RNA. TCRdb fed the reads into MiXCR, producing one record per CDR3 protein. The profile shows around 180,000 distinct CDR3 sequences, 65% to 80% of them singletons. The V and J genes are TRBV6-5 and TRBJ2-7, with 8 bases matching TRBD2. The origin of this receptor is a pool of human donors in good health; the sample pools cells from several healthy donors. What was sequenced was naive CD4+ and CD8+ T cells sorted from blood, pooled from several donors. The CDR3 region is CASSYIPGLESYEQYF. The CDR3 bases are TGTGCCAGCAGTTACATTCCGGGACTAGAATCCTACGAGCAGTACTTC.